Given below is one T cell receptor beta chain in context. Antigen unknown. This record belongs to a study of graft-versus-host responses after intestinal transplantation. The repertoire was sequenced with immunoSEQ multiplex PCR; TCRdb's copy has only in-frame clones and lacks some. Here the sample spans some 93,000 clones, roughly nine tenths being singletons. The CDR3 sequence is 15 residues long. CDR1 is SEHNR and CDR2 is FQNEAQ in the germline V gene (reference sequence). Trimming took 0 bases from V and 5 from J; bases not matched to a gene: 5. This sample comprised unstimulated CD8+ T cells sorted from spleen or lymph node cells, obtained before intestinal transplant. The receptor comes from a human donor who received an intestinal transplant. The chain is built from TRBV7-9 and TRBJ1-2, with 8 bases matching TRBD1. The CDR3 loop is CASSLAETGAYGYTF. The CDR3 DNA is TGTGCCAGCAGCTTAGCAGAGACAGGGGCTTATGGCTACACCTTC.